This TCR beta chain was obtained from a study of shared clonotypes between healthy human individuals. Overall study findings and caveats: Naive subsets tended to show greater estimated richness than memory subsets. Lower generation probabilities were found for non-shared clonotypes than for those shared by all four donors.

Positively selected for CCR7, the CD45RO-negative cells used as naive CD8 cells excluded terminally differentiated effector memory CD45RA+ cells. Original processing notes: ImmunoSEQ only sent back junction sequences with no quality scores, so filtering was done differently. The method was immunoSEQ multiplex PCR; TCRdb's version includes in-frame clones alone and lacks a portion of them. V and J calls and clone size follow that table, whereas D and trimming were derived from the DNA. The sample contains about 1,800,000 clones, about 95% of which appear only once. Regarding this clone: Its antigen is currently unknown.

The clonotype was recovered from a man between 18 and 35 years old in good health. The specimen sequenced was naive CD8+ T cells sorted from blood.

The CDR3 sequence: CASSYVAGSTGELFF. The CDR3 DNA reads as TGTGCCAGCAGTTACGTAGCGGGCTCTACCGGGGAGCTGTTTTTT. The chain links TRBV6-5 to TRBJ2-2; 7 nucleotides match TRBD2. The CDR3 covers 15 residues. Germline lookup yields CDR1 MNHEY and CDR2 SVGAGI. V lost 2 bases to trimming and J lost 5 bases; unmatched junction nucleotides: 5.